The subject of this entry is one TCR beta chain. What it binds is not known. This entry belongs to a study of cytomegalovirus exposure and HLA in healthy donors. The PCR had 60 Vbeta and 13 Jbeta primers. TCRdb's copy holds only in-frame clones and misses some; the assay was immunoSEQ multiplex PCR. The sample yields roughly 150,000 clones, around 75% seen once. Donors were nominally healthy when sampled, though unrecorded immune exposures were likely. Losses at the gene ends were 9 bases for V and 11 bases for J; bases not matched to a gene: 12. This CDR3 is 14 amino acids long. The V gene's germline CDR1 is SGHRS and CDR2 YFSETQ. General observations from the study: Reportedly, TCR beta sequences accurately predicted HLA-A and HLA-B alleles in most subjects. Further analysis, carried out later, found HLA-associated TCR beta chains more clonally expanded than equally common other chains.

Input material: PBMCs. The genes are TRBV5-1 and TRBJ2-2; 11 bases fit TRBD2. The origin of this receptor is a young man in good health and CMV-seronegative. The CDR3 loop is CATRETSGNGELFF. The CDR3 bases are TGCGCCACCCGCGAGACTAGCGGGAACGGCGAGCTGTTTTTT.